This T cell receptor beta chain stems from a study of cytomegalovirus exposure and HLA in healthy donors. This clone was seen just once. The PCR contained 60 Vbeta and 13 Jbeta primers. Per the study methods: The authors later counted roughly 77 million unique TCR beta chains, roughly 11 million of them shared. Produced via immunoSEQ multiplex PCR; TCRdb's table is partial and in-frame only. D and trimming come from the DNA, and the V and J calls and clone size come from that table. The table shows around 150,000 clones, with 60% to 85% occurring only once. This CDR3 has 14 residues. The germline gives CDR1 SGHRS, CDR2 YFSETQ. V lost 2 bases to trimming and J lost 7 bases; unmatched junction nucleotides: 5.

Sequencing used PBMCs. This receptor was obtained from a man between 18 and 29 years old in good health and CMV-seronegative. This chain connects TRBV5-1 to TRBJ2-1, with 8 bases aligning to TRBD2. CDR3 bases: TGCGCCAGCAGCTTACCACTAGCGGCGAATGAGCAGTTCTTC. As protein: CASSLPLAANEQFF.